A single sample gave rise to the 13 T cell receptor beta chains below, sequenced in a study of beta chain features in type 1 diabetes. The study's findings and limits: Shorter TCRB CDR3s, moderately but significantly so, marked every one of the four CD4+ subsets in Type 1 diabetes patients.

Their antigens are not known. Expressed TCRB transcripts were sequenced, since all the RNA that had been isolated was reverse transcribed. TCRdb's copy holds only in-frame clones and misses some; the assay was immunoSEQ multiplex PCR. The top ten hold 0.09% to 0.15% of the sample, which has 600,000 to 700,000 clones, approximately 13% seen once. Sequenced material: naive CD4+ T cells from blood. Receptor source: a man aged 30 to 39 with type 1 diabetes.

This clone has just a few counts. The CDR3 here is CSGGTDEKLFF. CDR3 bases: TGCAGCGGAGGGACAGATGAAAAACTGTTTTTT. The chain links TRBV29-1 to TRBJ1-4, with 7 bases aligning to TRBD1. The CDR3 is 11 residues long. Germline loops: CDR1 SQVTM, CDR2 ANQGSEA. V lost 7 bases and J lost 6; bases outside the gene matches: 2.

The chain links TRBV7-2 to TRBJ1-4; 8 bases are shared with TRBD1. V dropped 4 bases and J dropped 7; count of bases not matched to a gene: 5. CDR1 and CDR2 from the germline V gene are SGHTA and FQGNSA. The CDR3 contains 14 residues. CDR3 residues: CASSSDRGGEKLFF. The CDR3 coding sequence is TGTGCCAGCAGCTCTGACAGGGGAGGTGAAAAACTGTTTTTT. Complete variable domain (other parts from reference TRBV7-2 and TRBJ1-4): GAGVSQSPSNKVTEKGKDVELRCDPISGHTALYWYRQSLGQGLEFLIYFQGNSAPDKSGLPSDRFSAERTGGSVSTLTIQRTQQEDSAVYLCASSSDRGGEKLFFGSGTQLSVL.

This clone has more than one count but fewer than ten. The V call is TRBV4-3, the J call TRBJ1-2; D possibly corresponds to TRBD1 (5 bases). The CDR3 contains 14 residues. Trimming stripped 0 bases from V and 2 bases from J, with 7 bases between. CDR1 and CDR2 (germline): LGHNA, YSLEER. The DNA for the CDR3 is TGCGCCAGCAGCCAAGATAGACAGAACTATGGCTACACCTTC. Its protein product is CASSQDRQNYGYTF.

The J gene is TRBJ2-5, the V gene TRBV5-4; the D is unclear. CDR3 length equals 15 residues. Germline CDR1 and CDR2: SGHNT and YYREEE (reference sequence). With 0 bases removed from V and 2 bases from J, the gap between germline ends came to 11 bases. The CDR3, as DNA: TGTGCCAGCAGCTTGGCGCGGAATGGACAAGAGACCCAGTACTTC. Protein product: CASSLARNGQETQYF. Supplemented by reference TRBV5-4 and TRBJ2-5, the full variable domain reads ETGVTQSPTHLIKTRGQQVTLRCSSQSGHNTVSWYQQALGQGPQFIFQYYREEENGRGNFPPRFSGLQFPNYSSELNVNALELDDSALYLCASSLARNGQETQYFGPGTRLLVL.

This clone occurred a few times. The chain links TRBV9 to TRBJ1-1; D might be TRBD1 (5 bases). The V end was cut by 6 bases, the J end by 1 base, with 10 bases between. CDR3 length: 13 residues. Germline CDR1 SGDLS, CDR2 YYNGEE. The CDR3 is CASNPTGNTEAFF. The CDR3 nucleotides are TGTGCCAGCAACCCTACAGGGAACACTGAAGCTTTCTTT.

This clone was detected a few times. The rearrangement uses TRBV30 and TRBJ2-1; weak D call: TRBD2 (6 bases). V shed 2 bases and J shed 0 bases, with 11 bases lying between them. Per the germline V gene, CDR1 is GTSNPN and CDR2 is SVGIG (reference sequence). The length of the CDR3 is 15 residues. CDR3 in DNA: TGTGCCTGGAGTCGGCGGAGGGGCTCCTACAATGAGCAGTTCTTC. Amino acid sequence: CAWSRRRGSYNEQFF. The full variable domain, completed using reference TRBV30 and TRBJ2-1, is SQTIHQWPATLVQPVGSPLSLECTVEGTSNPNLYWYRQAAGRGLQLLFYSVGIGQISSEVPQNLSASRPQDRQFILSSKKLLLSDSGFYLCAWSRRRGSYNEQFFGPGTRLTVL.

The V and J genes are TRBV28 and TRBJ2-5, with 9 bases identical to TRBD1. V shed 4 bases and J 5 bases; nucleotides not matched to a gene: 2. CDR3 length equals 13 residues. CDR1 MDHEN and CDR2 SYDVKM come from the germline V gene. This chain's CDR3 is CASSSGQGETQYF. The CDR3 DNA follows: TGTGCCAGCAGTTCCGGACAGGGGGAGACCCAGTACTTC.

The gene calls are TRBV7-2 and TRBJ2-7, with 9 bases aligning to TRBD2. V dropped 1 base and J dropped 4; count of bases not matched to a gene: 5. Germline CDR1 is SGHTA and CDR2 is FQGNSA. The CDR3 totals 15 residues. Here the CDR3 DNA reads TGTGCCAGCAGCTTAGGAAGCGGGGGGTCTTACGAGCAGTACTTC. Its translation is CASSLGSGGSYEQYF.

DNA of the CDR3: TGTGCCAGCAGCTTAGGCCAGGGAAAGAACACTGAAGCTTTCTTT. This encodes CASSLGQGKNTEAFF. This chain connects TRBV11-3 to TRBJ1-1, with D perhaps TRBD1 (5 bases). The CDR3 is made up of 15 amino acids. Germline lookup yields CDR1 SGHNT and CDR2 YENEEA. V lost 1 base and J lost 1, with 10 bases in between.

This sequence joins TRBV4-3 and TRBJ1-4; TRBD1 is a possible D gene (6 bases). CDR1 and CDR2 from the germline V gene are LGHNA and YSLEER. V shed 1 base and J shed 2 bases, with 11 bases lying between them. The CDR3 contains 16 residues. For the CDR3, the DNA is TGCGCCAGCAGCCAAGCTTCGCAGGGGACTAATGAAAAACTGTTTTTT. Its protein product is CASSQASQGTNEKLFF.

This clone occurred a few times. In DNA form, the CDR3 reads TGTGCCATCAGTCTGGACGGAAACTACGAGCAGTACTTC. Its translation is CAISLDGNYEQYF. The chain recombines TRBV10-3 with TRBJ2-7; no firm D call. The V gene's germline CDR1 is ENHRY and CDR2 SYGVKD. The ends were cut back, 5 bases at V and 3 bases at J, with 11 bases in the middle. The CDR3 has 13 residues.

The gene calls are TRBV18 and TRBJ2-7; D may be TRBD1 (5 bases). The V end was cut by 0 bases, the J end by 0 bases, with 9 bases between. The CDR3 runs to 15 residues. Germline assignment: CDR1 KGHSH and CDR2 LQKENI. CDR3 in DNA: TGTGCCAGCTCACCACCGTCAGGGTTCTCCTACGAGCAGTACTTC. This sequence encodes CASSPPSGFSYEQYF.

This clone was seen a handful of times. The CDR3 coding sequence is TGTGCCAGCAGCGGGGGTAGCACAGATACGCAGTATTTT. Protein sequence: CASSGGSTDTQYF. The rearrangement joins TRBV11-3 to TRBJ2-3; D might be TRBD1 or TRBD2, each matching 5 bases. V gave up 5 bases and J gave up 0 bases, with 6 bases separating them. The CDR3 covers 13 residues. The germline V gene has CDR1 SGHNT and CDR2 YENEEA.